Below are 23 T cell receptor beta chains sequenced from a single sample in a study of control samples from healthy donors and cancer patients. Generated by immunoSEQ multiplex PCR, the TCRdb table keeps only in-frame clones and is missing some. The table has approximately 150,000 clones, 88% seen once. The sample consisted of blood. All receptors come from a man between 18 and 35 years old in good health.

This rearrangement joins TRBV28 to TRBJ2-6; D gene ambiguous. CDR1 is MDHEN, CDR2 SYDVKM, per germline. The CDR3 has 16 residues. V lost 5 bases and J lost 0, with 11 bases in between. The CDR3 bases are TGTGCCAGCAGTGAACAGAGTAGCTCTGGGGCCAACGTCCTGACTTTC. Its translation: CASSEQSSSGANVLTF.

This clone has a handful of counts. The chain uses TRBV18 and TRBJ1-1; 9 nucleotides agree with TRBD1. The ends lost 2 bases at V and 4 bases at J; junction bases unmatched: 5. Germline V gene sequence: CDR1 KGHSH, CDR2 LQKENI. The CDR3 spans 15 residues. As DNA, the CDR3 is TGTGCCAGCTCACCATCGGACAGGGGTGGCACTGAAGCTTTCTTT. Its protein product is CASSPSDRGGTEAFF.

V usage is TRBV5-1 and J usage is TRBJ1-2; no definite D call. CDR1 SGHRS and CDR2 YFSETQ come from the germline V gene. The CDR3 extends over 14 amino acids. Trimming cost V 2 bases and J 6 bases, with 14 bases left between them. In nucleotides, the CDR3 is TGCGCCAGCAGCTTTACAGCTAACAACAATGGCTACACCTTC. Its protein product is CASSFTANNNGYTF.

The V call is TRBV13, the J call TRBJ1-3; TRBD1 matches at 7 bases. J gave up 2 bases and V 2 bases, and 3 bases lay outside the gene matches. The CDR3 length is 15 residues. CDR1 is PRHDT and CDR2 is FYEKMQ in the germline V gene (reference sequence). The CDR3 here is CASSLRDSPGNTIYF. CDR3 DNA sequence: TGTGCCAGCAGCTTAAGGGACAGCCCTGGAAACACCATATATTTT. Looking up the rest from reference TRBV13 and TRBJ1-3 gives the full variable domain: AAGVIQSPRHLIKEKRETATLKCYPIPRHDTVYWYQQGPGQDPQFLISFYEKMQSDKGSIPDRFSAQQFSDYHSELNMSSLELGDSALYFCASSLRDSPGNTIYFGEGSWLTVV.

This chain links TRBV19 with TRBJ1-3; D possibly corresponds to TRBD1 (6 bases). V gave up 10 bases and J gave up 2 bases, with 12 bases separating them. CDR3 size: 13 residues. Germline-derived CDR1 and CDR2 are LNHDA and SQIVND (reference sequence). The CDR3 DNA reads as TGTGCCACCGGACAGCTCACTGGAAACACCATATATTTT. Protein: CATGQLTGNTIYF.

The CDR3 protein is CATSRDAGGEETQYF. In DNA form, the CDR3 reads TGTGCCACCAGCAGAGATGCGGGGGGCGAAGAGACCCAGTACTTC. The J gene is TRBJ2-5, the V gene TRBV15; TRBD2 matches at 8 bases. The CDR3 runs to 15 residues. Germline trimming cut 0 bases from V and 3 bases from J; bases unmatched to any gene: 3. Germline V gene lookup returns CDR1 LNHNV and CDR2 YYDKDF (reference sequence).

This chain uses TRBV29-1 with TRBJ2-3; D remains unclear. CDR3 size: 12 residues. V was cut by 4 bases and J by 2 bases, with 7 bases left in between. Germline V gene sequence: CDR1 SQVTM, CDR2 ANQGSEA. The DNA for the CDR3 is TGCAGCGTTGCTCAGCTCACAGATACGCAGTATTTT. Translating gives CSVAQLTDTQYF.

V gene TRBV11-2 combines with J gene TRBJ1-1; maybe TRBD1 (5 bases). Germline V gene sequence: CDR1 SGHAT, CDR2 FQNNGV. This CDR3 comprises 12 residues. V was pared by 1 base and J by 7 bases, with 7 bases between. The CDR3 sequence is CASSLGGVEAFF. CDR3 sequence (DNA): TGTGCCAGCAGCTTAGGGGGCGTTGAAGCTTTCTTT.

The V call is TRBV9, the J call TRBJ1-3; 11 bases are a match to TRBD1. Per germline, CDR1 SGDLS and CDR2 YYNGEE. The V and J ends lost 1 base and 3 bases, in that order; junction bases with no gene match: 3. The CDR3 is 16 residues long. Written as DNA, the CDR3 is TGTGCCAGCAGCGTATCGGGGACAGGGGGTGGAAACACCATATATTTT. Its translation is CASSVSGTGGGNTIYF. Full variable domain (missing parts from reference TRBV9 and TRBJ1-3): DSGVTQTPKHLITATGQRVTLRCSPRSGDLSVYWYQQSLDQGLQFLIQYYNGEERAKGNILERFSAQQFPDLHSELNLSSLELGDSALYFCASSVSGTGGGNTIYFGEGSWLTVV.

The rearrangement links TRBV2 to TRBJ1-4; weak D call: TRBD1 (6 bases). Trimming cost V 4 bases and J 4 bases, with 13 bases left between them. The V gene's germline CDR1 is SNHLY and CDR2 FYNNEI. The CDR3 totals 15 residues. CDR3 nucleotide sequence: TGTGCCAGCAGTGCCTTGGGGGCGTTTAATGAAAAACTGTTTTTT. Amino acids: CASSALGAFNEKLFF.

The genes are TRBV9 and TRBJ1-2; 10 positions agree with TRBD1. V gave up 2 bases and J gave up 5 bases; unmatched junction bases: 0. Germline CDR1 reads SGDLS; CDR2 reads YYNGEE. The CDR3 is made up of 13 amino acids. CDR3 residues: CASSVGQGYGYTF. The CDR3 nucleotides read TGTGCCAGCAGCGTGGGACAGGGGTATGGCTACACCTTC.

The chain employs TRBV30 and TRBJ1-1; D unclear. The CDR3 has 11 residues. Germline CDR1 reads GTSNPN; CDR2 reads SVGIG (reference sequence). V lost 4 bases and J 6 bases, leaving 9 bases between the germline ends. Written as DNA, the CDR3 is TGTGCCTGGATATTAGTCGCTGAAGCTTTCTTT. Translated, it gives CAWILVAEAFF.

The chain employs TRBV6-2 or TRBV6-3 and TRBJ2-3, with TRBD1 matching 8 bases. V was clipped by 2 bases and J by 5 bases; unmatched bases: 6. CDR3 length: 15 amino acids. Germline V gene sequence: CDR1 MNHEY, CDR2 SVGEGT. In nucleotides, the CDR3 is TGTGCCAGCAGTTACCGAAGGACAGGGTTAGATACGCAGTATTTT. Its protein product is CASSYRRTGLDTQYF.

The chain couples TRBV10-2 to TRBJ1-1, with TRBD1 as a possible D gene (5 bases). CDR1 is WSHSY and CDR2 is SAAADI in the germline V gene. The CDR3 length is 14 residues. The ends were cut back, 4 bases at V and 5 bases at J, with 14 bases in the middle. The CDR3 protein is CASSVDGGGTEAFF. The DNA of the CDR3 is TGCGCCAGCAGTGTTGACGGGGGAGGGACTGAAGCTTTCTTT.

In its sample, this clone was seen once. The chain is built from TRBV27 and TRBJ1-2; 10 bases are shared with TRBD1. V was clipped by 3 bases and J by 5 bases; unmatched bases: 3. The CDR3 sequence is 14 residues long. The germline gives CDR1 MNHEY, CDR2 SMNVEV (reference sequence). The DNA for the CDR3 is TGTGCCAGCAGTTTCTCGGGACAGGGGTATGGCTACACCTTC. Amino acid sequence: CASSFSGQGYGYTF.

The gene calls are TRBV6-2 or TRBV6-3 and TRBJ2-7, with 9 bases identical to TRBD2. Per the germline V gene, CDR1 is MNHEY and CDR2 is SVGEGT. Trimming at V came to 0 bases and at J to 4 bases, leaving 4 bases not matched to a gene. The CDR3 extends over 15 amino acids. CDR3 sequence (DNA): TGTGCCAGCAGTTACTCGCGCGGGAGGGTTTACGAGCAGTACTTC. Translation gives CASSYSRGRVYEQYF.

This rearrangement joins TRBV28 to TRBJ2-5; D not certain. This CDR3 spans 13 amino acids. Germline CDR1 is MDHEN and CDR2 is SYDVKM. Trimming removed 1 base at V and 7 bases at J, with 10 bases between. The CDR3 DNA reads TGTGCCAGCAGTTTATCTGCCGGCGGGACCCAGTACTTC. This gives the protein CASSLSAGGTQYF.

The CDR3: CASRRQPGGGYGYTF. The CDR3 region has the DNA TGTGCCAGCAGGCGCCAGCCGGGGGGGGGCTATGGCTACACCTTC. The genes are TRBV6-5 and TRBJ1-2; D might be TRBD1 (5 bases). The CDR3 has 15 amino acids. From germline, CDR1 is MNHEY and CDR2 SVGAGI. The V gene lost 6 bases and the J gene lost 4 bases, with 18 bases spanning the gap.

The chain combines TRBV28 with TRBJ2-5, with 10 bases matching TRBD2. V gave up 5 bases and J gave up 4 bases; unmatched junction bases: 1. The CDR3 runs to 13 residues. The V gene's germline CDR1 is MDHEN and CDR2 SYDVKM. CDR3 region: CASSTSGVETQYF. DNA for the CDR3: TGTGCCAGCAGTACTAGCGGGGTAGAGACCCAGTACTTC.

This clone was recorded at least ten times. The gene calls are TRBV5-4 and TRBJ2-3; a weak D match, TRBD2 (6 bases). Trimming shortened V by 2 bases and J by 5 bases, and 12 bases separated the two germline ends. The length of the CDR3 is 14 residues. Germline CDR1 reads SGHNT; CDR2 reads YYREEE (reference sequence). For the CDR3, the DNA is TGTGCCAGCAGCTTTATCGGGGGTCGAGATACGCAGTATTTT. It translates to CASSFIGGRDTQYF. The full variable domain, its missing parts supplied by reference TRBV5-4 and TRBJ2-3, is ETGVTQSPTHLIKTRGQQVTLRCSSQSGHNTVSWYQQALGQGPQFIFQYYREEENGRGNFPPRFSGLQFPNYSSELNVNALELDDSALYLCASSFIGGRDTQYFGPGTRLTVL.

The gene calls are TRBV7-2 and TRBJ2-7; TRBD2 agrees at 9 bases. This CDR3 region has 18 residues. V dropped 5 bases and J dropped 4; count of bases not matched to a gene: 18. Germline assignment: CDR1 SGHTA and CDR2 FQGNSA. CDR3 in amino acids: CASSPLPGGGGAEYEQYF. The CDR3 bases are TGTGCCAGCAGCCCCCTCCCAGGCGGCGGGGGGGCGGAGTACGAGCAGTACTTC.

The sample holds one count of this clone. The CDR3 coding sequence is TGTGCCAGCAGAGGGGGCATTCAGAATGAGCAGTTCTTC. This sequence encodes CASRGGIQNEQFF. The chain links TRBV6-6 to TRBJ2-1, with 7 bases that match TRBD1. Germline CDR1 MNHNY, CDR2 SVGAGI (reference sequence). J lost 7 bases, V lost 6 bases, and 6 bases had no gene match. The CDR3 sequence is 13 residues long.

V gene TRBV19 combines with J gene TRBJ2-7; TRBD2 might be the D (6 bases). The germline V gene has CDR1 LNHDA and CDR2 SQIVND (reference sequence). There are 17 residues in the CDR3. With 6 bases removed from V and 2 bases from J, the gap between germline ends came to 23 bases. The CDR3 sequence: CASRSTRSGRTPYEQYF. CDR3 coding DNA: TGTGCCAGTAGATCCACTCGCTCGGGGAGGACCCCCTACGAGCAGTACTTC.